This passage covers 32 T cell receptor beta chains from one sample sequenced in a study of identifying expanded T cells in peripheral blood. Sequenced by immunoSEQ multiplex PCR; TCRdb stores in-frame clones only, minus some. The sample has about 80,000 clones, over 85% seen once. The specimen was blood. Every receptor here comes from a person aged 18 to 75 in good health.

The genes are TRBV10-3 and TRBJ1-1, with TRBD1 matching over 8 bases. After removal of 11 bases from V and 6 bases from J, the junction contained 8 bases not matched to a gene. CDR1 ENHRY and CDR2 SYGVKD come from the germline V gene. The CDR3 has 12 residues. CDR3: CAATPGGAEAFF. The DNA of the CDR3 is TGTGCCGCCACTCCAGGGGGCGCTGAAGCTTTCTTT.

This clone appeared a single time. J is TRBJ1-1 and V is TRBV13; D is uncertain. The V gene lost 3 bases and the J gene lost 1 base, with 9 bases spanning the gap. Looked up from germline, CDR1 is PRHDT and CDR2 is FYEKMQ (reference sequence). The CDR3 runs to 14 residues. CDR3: CASSLSGGNTEAFF. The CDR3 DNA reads TGTGCCAGCAGCTTGTCGGGCGGGAACACTGAAGCTTTCTTT.

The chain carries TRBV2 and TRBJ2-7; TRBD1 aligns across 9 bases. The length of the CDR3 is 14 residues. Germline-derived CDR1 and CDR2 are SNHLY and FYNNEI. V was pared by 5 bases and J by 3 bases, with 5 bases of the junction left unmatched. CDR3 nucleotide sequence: TGTGCCAGCAGTCCGGGACAGGGTCTCTACGAGCAGTACTTC. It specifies CASSPGQGLYEQYF.

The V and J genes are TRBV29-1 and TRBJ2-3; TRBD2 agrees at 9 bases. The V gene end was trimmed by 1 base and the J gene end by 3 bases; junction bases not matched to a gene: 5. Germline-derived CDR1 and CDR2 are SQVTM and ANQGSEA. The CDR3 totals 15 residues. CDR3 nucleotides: TGCAGCGTTGAAGGGGCTAGCGGGAAAACAGATACGCAGTATTTT. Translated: CSVEGASGKTDTQYF.

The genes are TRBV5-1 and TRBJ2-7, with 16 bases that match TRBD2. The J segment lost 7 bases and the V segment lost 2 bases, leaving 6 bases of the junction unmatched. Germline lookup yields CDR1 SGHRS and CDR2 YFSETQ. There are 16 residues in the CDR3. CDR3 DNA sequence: TGCGCCAGCAGCTTACCGGGACTAGCGGGGGGGTTTGAGCAGTACTTC. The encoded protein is CASSLPGLAGGFEQYF.

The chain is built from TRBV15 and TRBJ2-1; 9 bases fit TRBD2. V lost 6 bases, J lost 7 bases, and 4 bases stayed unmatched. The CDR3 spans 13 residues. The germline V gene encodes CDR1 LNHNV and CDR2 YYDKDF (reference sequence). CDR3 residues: CATRLSGRNEQFF. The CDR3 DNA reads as TGTGCCACCAGATTAAGCGGGAGGAATGAGCAGTTCTTC.

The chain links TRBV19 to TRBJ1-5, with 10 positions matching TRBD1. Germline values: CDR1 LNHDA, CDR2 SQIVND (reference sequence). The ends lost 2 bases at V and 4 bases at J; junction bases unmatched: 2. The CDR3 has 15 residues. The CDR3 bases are TGTGCCAGTAGTATAAGGGACAGGGGTAATCAGCCCCAGCATTTT. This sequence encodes CASSIRDRGNQPQHF. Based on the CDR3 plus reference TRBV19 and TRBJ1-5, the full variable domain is DGGITQSPKYLFRKEGQNVTLSCEQNLNHDAMYWYRQDPGQGLRLIYYSQIVNDFQKGDIAEGYSVSREKKESFPLTVTSAQKNPTAFYLCASSIRDRGNQPQHFGDGTRLSIL.

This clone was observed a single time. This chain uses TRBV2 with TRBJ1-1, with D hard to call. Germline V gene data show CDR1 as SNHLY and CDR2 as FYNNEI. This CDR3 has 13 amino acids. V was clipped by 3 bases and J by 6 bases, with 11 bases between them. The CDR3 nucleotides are TGTGCCAGCAGTGAGGGTCCGAGGGCTGAAGCTTTCTTT. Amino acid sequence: CASSEGPRAEAFF.

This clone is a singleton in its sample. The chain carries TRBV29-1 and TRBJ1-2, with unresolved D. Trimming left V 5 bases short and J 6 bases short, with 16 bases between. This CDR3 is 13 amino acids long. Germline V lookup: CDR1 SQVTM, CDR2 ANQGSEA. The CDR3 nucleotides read TGCAGCGTTCCCATTGTAGGGTTTAATGGCTACACCTTC. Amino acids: CSVPIVGFNGYTF.

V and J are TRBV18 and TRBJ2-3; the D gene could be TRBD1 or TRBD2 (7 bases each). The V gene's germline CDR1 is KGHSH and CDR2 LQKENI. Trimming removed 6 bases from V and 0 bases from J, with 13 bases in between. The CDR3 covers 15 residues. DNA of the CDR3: TGTGCCAGCTCCCGCGGGGGACAGAGCACAGATACGCAGTATTTT. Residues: CASSRGGQSTDTQYF.

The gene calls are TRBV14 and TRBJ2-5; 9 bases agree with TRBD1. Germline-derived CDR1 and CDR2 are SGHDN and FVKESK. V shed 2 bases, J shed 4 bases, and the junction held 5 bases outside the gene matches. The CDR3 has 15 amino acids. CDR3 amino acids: CASSQLGQGGETQYF. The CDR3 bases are TGTGCCAGCAGCCAATTGGGACAGGGCGGAGAGACCCAGTACTTC.

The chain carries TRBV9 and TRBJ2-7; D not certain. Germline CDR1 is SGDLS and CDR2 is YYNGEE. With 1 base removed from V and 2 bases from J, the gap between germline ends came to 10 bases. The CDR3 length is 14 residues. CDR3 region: CASSVTITPYEQYF. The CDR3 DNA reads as TGTGCCAGCAGCGTAACTATTACTCCCTACGAGCAGTACTTC.

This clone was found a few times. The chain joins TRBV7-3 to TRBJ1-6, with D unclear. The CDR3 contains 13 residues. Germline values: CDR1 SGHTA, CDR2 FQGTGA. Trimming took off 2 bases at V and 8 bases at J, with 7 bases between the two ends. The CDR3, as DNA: TGTGCCAGCAGCTTATATCAAGATTCACCCCTCCACTTT. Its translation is CASSLYQDSPLHF. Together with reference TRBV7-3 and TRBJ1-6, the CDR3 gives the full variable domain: GAGVSQTPSNKVTEKGKYVELRCDPISGHTALYWYRQSLGQGPEFLIYFQGTGAADDSGLPNDRFFAVRPEGSVSTLKIQRTERGDSAVYLCASSLYQDSPLHFGNGTRLTVT.

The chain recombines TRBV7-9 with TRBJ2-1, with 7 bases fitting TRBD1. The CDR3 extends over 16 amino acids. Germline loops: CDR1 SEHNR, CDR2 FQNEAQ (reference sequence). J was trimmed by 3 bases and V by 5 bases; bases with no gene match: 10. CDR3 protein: CASSPLGDSNYNEQFF. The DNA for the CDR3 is TGTGCCAGCAGCCCCCTGGGGGACAGCAACTACAATGAGCAGTTCTTC.

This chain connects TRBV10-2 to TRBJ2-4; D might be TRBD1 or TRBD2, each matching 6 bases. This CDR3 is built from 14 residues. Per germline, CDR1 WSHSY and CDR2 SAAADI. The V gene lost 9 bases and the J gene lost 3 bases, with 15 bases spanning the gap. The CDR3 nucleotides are TGCGCCAGTTTCGCCGGAGGGGGCAAAAACATTCAGTACTTC. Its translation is CASFAGGGKNIQYF.

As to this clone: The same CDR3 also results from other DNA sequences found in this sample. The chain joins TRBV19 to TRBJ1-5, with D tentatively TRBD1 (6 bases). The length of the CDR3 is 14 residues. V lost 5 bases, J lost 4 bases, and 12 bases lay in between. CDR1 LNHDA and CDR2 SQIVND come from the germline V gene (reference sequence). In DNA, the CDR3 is TGTGCCAGTAGTCAGACAGGCGGGAATCAGCCCCAGCATTTT. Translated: CASSQTGGNQPQHF. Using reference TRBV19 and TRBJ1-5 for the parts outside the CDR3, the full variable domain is DGGITQSPKYLFRKEGQNVTLSCEQNLNHDAMYWYRQDPGQGLRLIYYSQIVNDFQKGDIAEGYSVSREKKESFPLTVTSAQKNPTAFYLCASSQTGGNQPQHFGDGTRLSIL.

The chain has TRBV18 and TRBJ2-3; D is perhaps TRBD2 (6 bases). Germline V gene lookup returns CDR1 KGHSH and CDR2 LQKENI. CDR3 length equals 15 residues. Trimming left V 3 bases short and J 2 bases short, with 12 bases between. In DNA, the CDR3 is TGTGCCAGCTCACCGGGGCGGGGCACCACAGATACGCAGTATTTT. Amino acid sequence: CASSPGRGTTDTQYF. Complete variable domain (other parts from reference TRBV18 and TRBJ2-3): NAGVMQNPRHLVRRRGQEARLRCSPMKGHSHVYWYRQLPEEGLKFMVYLQKENIIDESGMPKERFSAEFPKEGPSILRIQQVVRGDSAAYFCASSPGRGTTDTQYFGPGTRLTVL.

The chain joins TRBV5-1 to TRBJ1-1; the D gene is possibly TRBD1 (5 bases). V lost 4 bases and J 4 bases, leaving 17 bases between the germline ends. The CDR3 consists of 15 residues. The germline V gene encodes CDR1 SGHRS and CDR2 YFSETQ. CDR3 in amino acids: CASSRRQGGGTEAFF. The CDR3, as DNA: TGCGCCAGCAGCCGCAGGCAGGGAGGAGGCACTGAAGCTTTCTTT.

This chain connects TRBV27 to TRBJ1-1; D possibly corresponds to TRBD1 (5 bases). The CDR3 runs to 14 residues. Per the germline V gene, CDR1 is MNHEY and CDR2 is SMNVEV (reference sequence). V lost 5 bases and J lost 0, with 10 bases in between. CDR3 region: CASSPGTMNTEAFF. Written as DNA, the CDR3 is TGTGCCAGCAGTCCTGGGACCATGAACACTGAAGCTTTCTTT.

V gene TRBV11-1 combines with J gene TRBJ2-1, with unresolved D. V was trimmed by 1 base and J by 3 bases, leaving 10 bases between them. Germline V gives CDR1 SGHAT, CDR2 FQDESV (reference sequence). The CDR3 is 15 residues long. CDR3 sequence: CASSLGISFYNEQFF. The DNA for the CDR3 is TGTGCCAGCAGCTTAGGGATAAGTTTCTACAATGAGCAGTTCTTC.

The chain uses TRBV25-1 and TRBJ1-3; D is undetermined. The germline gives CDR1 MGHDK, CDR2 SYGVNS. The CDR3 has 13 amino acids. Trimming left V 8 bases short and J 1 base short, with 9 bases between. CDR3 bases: TGTGCCAGCTCAGATACTTCTGGAAACACCATATATTTT. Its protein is CASSDTSGNTIYF.

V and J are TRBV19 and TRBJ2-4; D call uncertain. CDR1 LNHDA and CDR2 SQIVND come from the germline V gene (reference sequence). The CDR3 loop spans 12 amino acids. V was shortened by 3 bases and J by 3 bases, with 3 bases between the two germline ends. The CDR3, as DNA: TGTGCCAGTAGTATTGACAAAAACATTCAGTACTTC. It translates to CASSIDKNIQYF.

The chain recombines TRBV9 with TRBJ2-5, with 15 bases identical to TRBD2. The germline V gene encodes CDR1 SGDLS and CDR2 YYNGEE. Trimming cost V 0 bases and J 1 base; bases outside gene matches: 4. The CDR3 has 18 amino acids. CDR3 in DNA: TGTGCCAGCAGCGTAGGGACTAGCGGGAGGGAGATCCAAGAGACCCAGTACTTC. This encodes CASSVGTSGREIQETQYF.

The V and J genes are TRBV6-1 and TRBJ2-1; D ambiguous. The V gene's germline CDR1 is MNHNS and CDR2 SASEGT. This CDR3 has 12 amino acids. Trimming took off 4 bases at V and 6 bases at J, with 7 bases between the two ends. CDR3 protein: CASSVERNEQFF. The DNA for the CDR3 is TGTGCCAGCAGTGTTGAGCGCAATGAGCAGTTCTTC.

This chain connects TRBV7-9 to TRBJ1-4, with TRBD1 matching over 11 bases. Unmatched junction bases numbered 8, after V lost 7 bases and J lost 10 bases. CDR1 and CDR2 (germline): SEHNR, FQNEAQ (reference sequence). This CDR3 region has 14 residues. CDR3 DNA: TGTGCCAGCACCGGTGGGGACAGGGGGGGAAAACTGTTTTTT. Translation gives CASTGGDRGGKLFF.

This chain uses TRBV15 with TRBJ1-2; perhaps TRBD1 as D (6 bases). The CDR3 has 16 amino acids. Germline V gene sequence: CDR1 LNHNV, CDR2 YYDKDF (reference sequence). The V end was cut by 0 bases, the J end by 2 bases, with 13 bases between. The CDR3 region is CATSREPGQRNYGYTF. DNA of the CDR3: TGTGCCACCAGCAGAGAACCTGGACAGAGAAACTATGGCTACACCTTC.

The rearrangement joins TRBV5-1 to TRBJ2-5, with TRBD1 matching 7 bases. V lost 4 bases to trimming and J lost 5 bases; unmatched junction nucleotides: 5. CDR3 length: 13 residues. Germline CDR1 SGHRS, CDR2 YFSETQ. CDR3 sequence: CASSIPGQETQYF. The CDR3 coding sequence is TGCGCCAGCAGCATTCCGGGACAGGAGACCCAGTACTTC.

The CDR3 region is CASSLQTNTEAFF. The CDR3 DNA reads as TGTGCCAGCAGCTTGCAGACTAACACTGAAGCTTTCTTT. This rearrangement joins TRBV5-4 to TRBJ1-1, with D hard to call. In germline, CDR1 is SGHNT, CDR2 YYREEE (reference sequence). Trimming left V 1 base short and J 2 bases short, with 6 bases between. The CDR3 totals 13 residues.

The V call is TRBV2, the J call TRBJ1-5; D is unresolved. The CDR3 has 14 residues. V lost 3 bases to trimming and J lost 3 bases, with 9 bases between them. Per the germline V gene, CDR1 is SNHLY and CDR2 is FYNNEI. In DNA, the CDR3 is TGTGCCAGCAGTGAGTCGGAATCCAATCAGCCCCAGCATTTT. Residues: CASSESESNQPQHF.

The CDR3 spells CSVEFTTGTEAFF. DNA for the CDR3: TGCAGCGTTGAATTCACGACAGGAACTGAAGCTTTCTTT. The rearrangement links TRBV29-1 to TRBJ1-1; D might be TRBD1 (6 bases). Trimming took off 2 bases at V and 5 bases at J, with 12 bases between the two ends. Germline loops: CDR1 SQVTM, CDR2 ANQGSEA. This CDR3 spans 13 amino acids.

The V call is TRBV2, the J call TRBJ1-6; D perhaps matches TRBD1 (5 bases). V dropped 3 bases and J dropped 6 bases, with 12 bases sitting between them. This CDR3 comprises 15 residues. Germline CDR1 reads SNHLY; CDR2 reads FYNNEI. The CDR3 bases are TGTGCCAGCAGTGAGTTATCAGGGATTAATTCACCCCTCCACTTT. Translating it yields CASSELSGINSPLHF.

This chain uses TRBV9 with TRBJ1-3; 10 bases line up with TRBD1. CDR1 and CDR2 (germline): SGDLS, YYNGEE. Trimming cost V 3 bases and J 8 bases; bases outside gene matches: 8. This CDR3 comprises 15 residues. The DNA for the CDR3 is TGTGCCAGCAGCGCCCCCGGACAGGGGGACGACACCATATATTTT. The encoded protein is CASSAPGQGDDTIYF.